The rows below give T cell receptor beta chains drawn from one sample of a study of glioma-infiltrating T cells. Each CDR3 protein gets one entry after TCRdb re-called the multiplex PCR reads with MiXCR. The repertoire holds over 100,000 distinct CDR3 sequences, with less than 30% as singletons. The sequenced material came from glioma tissue, nonneoplastic brain tissue, or PBMCs (not recorded which). The receptors were gathered from a human donor with low-grade glioma or glioblastoma, undergoing nonglioma brain surgery, or in good health (not recorded which). The CDR3 runs from the conserved cysteine through the conserved F or W. The order of the fields is D gene, V gene, clone size, J gene, CDR3 protein, CDR3 DNA. The D gene is left open where the match is weak. Rows may omit the clone size; those that give it use once, few, many or a size class.

.	TRBV7-2	many	TRBJ2-7	CASSRMREQYF	TGTGCCAGCAGCCGGATGCGGGAGCAGTACTTC
.	TRBV29-1	many	TRBJ1-1	CSGEGIGGTEAFF	TGCAGCGGTGAGGGGATTGGGGGCACTGAAGCTTTCTTT
.	TRBV6-2/TRBV6-3	many	TRBJ1-5	CASSYSSGSGNQPQHF	TGTGCCAGCAGTTACTCATCCGGGTCGGGCAATCAGCCCCAGCATTTT
.	TRBV3-1	many	TRBJ1-1	CASSQGDAGTEAFF	TGTGCCAGCAGCCAAGGGGACGCGGGCACTGAAGCTTTCTTT
.	TRBV6-5	many	TRBJ2-2	CASSYSAGNVNTGELFF	TGTGCCAGCAGTTACTCCGCAGGGAACGTGAACACCGGGGAGCTGTTTTTT
.	TRBV7-2	many	TRBJ1-1	CASSSTFNTEAFF	TGTGCCAGCAGCTCGACATTCAACACTGAAGCTTTCTTT
TRBD2	TRBV3-1	.	TRBJ2-1	CASSPSGISYNEQFF	TGTGCCAGCAGCCCGAGCGGGATTAGTTACAATGAGCAGTTCTTC
TRBD1	TRBV4-1	many	TRBJ2-3	CASSFRDRGGTDTQYF	TGCGCCAGCAGCTTCCGCGACAGGGGTGGGACAGATACGCAGTATTTT
.	TRBV6-1	many	TRBJ1-5	CASSPHSNQPQHF	TGTGCCAGCAGTCCTCATAGCAATCAGCCCCAGCATTTT
.	TRBV29-1	many	TRBJ2-1	CSVDRASGIDNEQFF	TGCAGCGTTGACCGCGCCAGCGGAATAGACAATGAGCAGTTCTTC
TRBD2	TRBV7-9	.	TRBJ2-2	CASSPRTSGRTGELFF	TGTGCCAGCAGCCCTCGGACTAGCGGGAGAACGGGGGAGCTGTTTTTT
.	TRBV4-1	many	TRBJ1-5	CASSHRGQPQHF	TGCGCCAGCAGCCACCGGGGTCAGCCCCAGCATTTT
.	TRBV2	many	TRBJ1-1	CASSERTVNTEAFF	TGTGCCAGCAGTGAAAGGACGGTGAACACTGAAGCTTTCTTT
TRBD2	TRBV29-1	few	TRBJ2-1	CSQGTSGNNEQFF	TGCAGCCAGGGGACTAGCGGTAACAATGAGCAGTTCTTC
.	TRBV12-3/TRBV12-4	.	TRBJ2-3	CAGSSTDTQYF	TGTGCCGGCAGTTCTACGGATACGCAGTATTTT
.	TRBV6-2/TRBV6-3	.	TRBJ2-7	CASSYSREKYF	TGTGCCAGCAGTTACTCGAGGGAGAAGTACTTC
.	TRBV29-1	few	TRBJ1-2	CSVGTGTTYGYTF	TGCAGCGTTGGTACCGGGACAACCTATGGCTACACCTTC
TRBD1	TRBV18	many	TRBJ2-7	CASSPGQGSYEQYF	TGTGCCAGCTCACCTGGACAGGGATCCTACGAGCAGTACTTC
.	TRBV3-1	few	TRBJ2-1	CASSQGDPYNEQFF	TGTGCCAGCAGCCAAGGTGACCCCTACAATGAGCAGTTCTTC
TRBD2	TRBV6-5	.	TRBJ2-3	CANSIQTSRWTDTQYF	TGCGCCAACAGTATTCAGACTAGCAGGTGGACAGATACGCAGTATTTT
.	TRBV4-1	many	TRBJ2-3	CASSQVPGGTDTQYF	TGCGCCAGCAGCCAAGTCCCAGGGGGCACAGATACGCAGTATTTT
TRBD2	TRBV20-1	many	TRBJ2-7	CSAQGLAGGYEQYF	TGCAGTGCCCAGGGGCTAGCGGGAGGCTACGAGCAGTACTTC
.	TRBV10-2	many	TRBJ2-3	CASSAADTQYF	TGCGCCAGCAGTGCAGCAGATACGCAGTATTTT
.	TRBV9	.	TRBJ2-1	CASSVGQTSYEQFF	TGTGCCAGCAGCGTCGGACAGACAAGCTACGAGCAGTTCTTC
TRBD2	TRBV19	.	TRBJ2-1	CASSSEGPGLAGGPSYNEQFF	TGTGCCAGTAGTAGCGAGGGGCCGGGACTAGCGGGAGGGCCTTCCTACAATGAGCAGTTCTTC
TRBD2	TRBV24-1	many	TRBJ2-1	CATAAGGPAYNEQFF	TGTGCCACCGCAGCGGGGGGGCCCGCCTACAATGAGCAGTTCTTC
.	TRBV29-1	many	TRBJ1-2	CSVEGQGYTF	TGCAGCGTTGAAGGGCAGGGCTACACCTTC
TRBD2	TRBV12-3/TRBV12-4	.	TRBJ2-1	CASSLGTSGGHNEQFF	TGTGCCAGCAGTTTAGGCACTAGCGGGGGACACAATGAGCAGTTCTTC
.	TRBV20-1	many	TRBJ1-1	CSARDRTGYTEAFF	TGCAGTGCTAGAGATCGAACAGGGTACACTGAAGCTTTCTTT
.	TRBV4-3	.	TRBJ2-5	CANSPLRPGNQETQYF	TGCGCCAACAGCCCTCTAAGGCCGGGCAACCAAGAGACCCAGTACTTC
.	TRBV6-6	many	TRBJ1-1	CASSYEVNTEAFF	TGTGCCAGCAGTTACGAGGTGAACACTGAAGCTTTCTTT
.	TRBV24-1	many	TRBJ2-1	CATSDTINDNEQFF	TGTGCCACCAGTGATACGATAAACGACAATGAGCAGTTCTTC
TRBD1	TRBV2	many	TRBJ1-5	CASSGGDRVQPQHF	TGTGCCAGCAGTGGAGGTGACAGGGTTCAGCCCCAGCATTTT
TRBD1	TRBV15	many	TRBJ2-3	CATSRDPVSTGPSTDTQYF	TGTGCCACCAGCAGAGATCCGGTCTCGACAGGGCCTAGCACAGATACGCAGTATTTT
TRBD2	TRBV24-1	many	TRBJ2-5	CATSVSGTRGQETQYF	TGTGCCACCAGTGTCTCCGGGACTAGGGGCCAAGAGACCCAATACTTC
.	TRBV10-3	many	TRBJ1-3	CATGTSGNTIYF	TGTGCCACCGGCACTTCTGGAAACACCATATATTTT
TRBD2	TRBV11-2	many	TRBJ2-7	CASSQLAHSSYEQYF	TGTGCCAGCAGCCAACTAGCGCACAGCTCCTACGAGCAGTACTTC
.	TRBV4-3	.	TRBJ2-7	CASSHGGGQSYEQYF	TGCGCCAGCAGCCATGGAGGTGGACAGTCCTACGAGCAGTACTTC
.	TRBV7-9	many	TRBJ2-1	CASSPKNRVSNEQFF	TGTGCCAGCAGCCCGAAGAACAGGGTTTCCAATGAGCAGTTCTTC
TRBD2	TRBV7-7	many	TRBJ2-1	CASSRNPSGSFNEQFF	TGTGCTAGCAGCCGAAACCCTAGCGGGAGTTTCAATGAGCAGTTCTTC
.	TRBV6-2/TRBV6-3	many	TRBJ2-7	CASSYSLGTHREQYF	TGTGCCAGCAGTTACTCCCTAGGGACCCACCGGGAGCAGTACTTC
TRBD2	TRBV3-1	many	TRBJ2-3	CASSQAGLATDTQYF	TGTGCCAGCAGCCAAGCGGGACTAGCGACAGATACGCAGTATTTT
TRBD2	TRBV28	many	TRBJ2-1	CASSKDTGLARNEQFF	TGTGCCAGCAGTAAAGACACGGGACTAGCGAGAAATGAGCAGTTCTTC
.	TRBV20-1	many	TRBJ2-7	CSAKSNAYEQYF	TGCAGTGCTAAGTCGAATGCCTACGAGCAGTACTTC
.	TRBV5-1	few	TRBJ1-3	CASAVGSDSGNTIYF	TGCGCCAGCGCCGTGGGAAGTGACTCTGGAAACACCATATATTTT
.	TRBV6-1	many	TRBJ2-5	CASSAPSVRETQYF	TGTGCCAGCAGTGCTCCATCAGTAAGGGAGACCCAGTACTTC